The 6 T cell receptor beta chains given below trace back to one sample, sequenced in a study of neurological immune-mediated disorders. MiXCR, run by TCRdb on the 5' RACE reads, gives a single entry per CDR3 protein. The table includes around 69,000 distinct CDR3 sequences, around 3.1% detected once. Sequenced material: PBMCs. The receptor source for this set is a man aged 40-50 years with multiple sclerosis.

This clonotype was recorded many times. The chain employs TRBV4-1 and TRBJ1-1, with D maybe TRBD1 (6 bases). Germline V gene data show CDR1 as MGHRA and CDR2 as YSYEKL. This CDR3 is built from 15 residues. V lost 4 bases, J lost 3 bases, and 15 bases lay in between. The CDR3: CASSLSWDKYTEAFF. In nucleotides, the CDR3 is TGCGCCAGCAGCCTGTCGTGGGACAAGTACACTGAAGCTTTCTTT.

This clonotype was observed many times. The chain has TRBV6-5 and TRBJ1-4; D possibly corresponds to TRBD1 (5 bases). Trimming took off 0 bases at V and 7 bases at J, with 18 bases between the two ends. CDR3 length: 17 residues. From germline, CDR1 is MNHEY and CDR2 SVGAGI. In nucleotides, the CDR3 is TGTGCCAGCAGTTACTCGATAGGCGAGACAAGGGGTGAAAAACTGTTTTTT. Translation gives CASSYSIGETRGEKLFF.

This clonotype appeared many times. J is TRBJ2-7 and V is TRBV5-1; possible D gene TRBD2, 6 bases. The V and J ends lost 4 bases and 7 bases respectively, with 15 bases between them. The CDR3 covers 13 residues. Germline V gene lookup returns CDR1 SGHRS and CDR2 YFSETQ. CDR3 in amino acids: CASSRENGLEQYF. Written as DNA, the CDR3 is TGCGCCAGCAGCCGGGAGAACGGCTTGGAGCAGTACTTC.

This clonotype was seen ten or more times. V usage is TRBV12-3 or TRBV12-4 and J usage is TRBJ1-2; tentative D call: TRBD1 (6 bases). Trimming removed 2 bases at V and 7 bases at J, with 11 bases between. The CDR3 consists of 13 residues. The CDR3 spells CASSLQGKSGYTF. CDR3 sequence (DNA): TGTGCCAGCAGTTTACAGGGGAAGTCTGGCTACACCTTC.

This clonotype was recorded many times. The chain combines TRBV7-8 with TRBJ2-7, with TRBD1 as a possible D gene (6 bases). The length of the CDR3 is 13 residues. The germline V and J ends were trimmed by 1 base and 6 bases, with 10 bases remaining between them. Germline V gene sequence: CDR1 SGHVS, CDR2 FQNEAQ. The CDR3 DNA sequence: TGTGCCAGCAGCTTAGGAGCGACAGGCGAGCAGTACTTC. This encodes CASSLGATGEQYF.

This clonotype was observed at least ten times. V gene TRBV20-1 combines with J gene TRBJ1-1, with D possibly TRBD1 on 5 matching bases. The V and J ends lost 3 bases and 3 bases respectively, with 14 bases between them. The V gene's germline CDR1 is DFQATT and CDR2 SNEGSKA (reference sequence). The CDR3 consists of 14 residues. In DNA form, the CDR3 reads TGCAGTGCTAGGCGATGGGGGAGGCACACTGAAGCTTTCTTT. This translates into CSARRWGRHTEAFF.